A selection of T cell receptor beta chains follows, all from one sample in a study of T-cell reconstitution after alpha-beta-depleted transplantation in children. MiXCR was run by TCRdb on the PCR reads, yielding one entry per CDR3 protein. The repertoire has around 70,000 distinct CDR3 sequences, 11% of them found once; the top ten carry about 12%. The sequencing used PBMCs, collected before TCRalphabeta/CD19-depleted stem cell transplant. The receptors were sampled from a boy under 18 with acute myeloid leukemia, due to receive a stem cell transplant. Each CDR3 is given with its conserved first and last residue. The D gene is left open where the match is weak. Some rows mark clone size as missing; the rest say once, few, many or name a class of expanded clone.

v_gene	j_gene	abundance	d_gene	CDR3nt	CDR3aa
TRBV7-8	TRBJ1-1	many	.	TGTGCCAGCAGCGCCGTGGTGATGAACACTGAAGCTTTCTTT	CASSAVVMNTEAFF
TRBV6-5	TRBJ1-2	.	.	TGTGCCAGCAGTTACTCGACATCTGGTGGCTACACCTTC	CASSYSTSGGYTF
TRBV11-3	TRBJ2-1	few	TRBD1	TGTGCCAGCAGCTTGATCGGTCCGACAGGGGTCTACAATGAGCAGTTCTTC	CASSLIGPTGVYNEQFF
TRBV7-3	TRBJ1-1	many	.	TGTGCCAGCAGCTTATCAGGAAGGAACACTGAAGCTTTCTTT	CASSLSGRNTEAFF
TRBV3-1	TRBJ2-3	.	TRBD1	TGTGCCAGCAGCCAAGAAGGGGACAGGGGCTCAGATACGCAGTATTTT	CASSQEGDRGSDTQYF
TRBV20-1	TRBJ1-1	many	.	TGCAGTGCTAGAGATTTTTTGGGGGGGCTCTCCGTGAACACTGAAGCTTTCTTT	CSARDFLGGLSVNTEAFF
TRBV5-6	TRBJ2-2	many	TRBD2	TGTGCCAGCAGCTTGGGGGGGGGAGTGCTCACCGGGGAGCTGTTTTTT	CASSLGGGVLTGELFF
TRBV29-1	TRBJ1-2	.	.	TGCAGCGTTGATTCCCCCCCCGGGGGCTATGGCTACACCTTC	CSVDSPPGGYGYTF
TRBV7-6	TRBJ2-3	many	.	TGTGCCAGCAGCTTCGCAGATACGCAGTATTTT	CASSFADTQYF
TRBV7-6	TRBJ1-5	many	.	TGTGCCAGCAGCTTAACGGGGAAGGGCAATCAGCCCCAGCATTTT	CASSLTGKGNQPQHF
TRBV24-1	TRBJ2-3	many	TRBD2	TGTGCCACCGGGACAGGTCGTAGCGGGAGGGCCCCGGATACGCAGTATTTT	CATGTGRSGRAPDTQYF
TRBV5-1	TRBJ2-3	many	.	TGCGCCAGCAGCCCGGGACTGACGAAGGTAGATACGCAGTATTTT	CASSPGLTKVDTQYF
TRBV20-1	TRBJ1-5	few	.	TGCAGTGCTGAGCTCGGGAGGGTGAATCAGCCCCAGCATTTT	CSAELGRVNQPQHF
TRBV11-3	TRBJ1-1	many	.	TGTGCCAGCACCCTAAGGGTTGGCGACACTGAAGCTTTCTTT	CASTLRVGDTEAFF
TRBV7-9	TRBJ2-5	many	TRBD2	TGTGCCGCATCCGGGACTAGCGGCAGAGAGGGAGAGACCCAGTACTTC	CAASGTSGREGETQYF
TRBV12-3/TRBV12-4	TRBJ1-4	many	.	TGTGCCAGCAGTCCGGACCCAAGAATTGCAACTAATGAAAAACTGTTTTTT	CASSPDPRIATNEKLFF
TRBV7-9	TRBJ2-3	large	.	TGTGCCAGCAGCTTAGGGCTAGCAGATACGCAGTATTTT	CASSLGLADTQYF
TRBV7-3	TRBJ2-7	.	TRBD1	TGTGCCAGCAGCTTAAGGACAGGGTGGGAGCAGTACTTC	CASSLRTGWEQYF
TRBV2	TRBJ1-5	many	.	TGTGCCAGCAGTGAATATCTAAGGGCCATTCAGCCCCAGCATTTT	CASSEYLRAIQPQHF
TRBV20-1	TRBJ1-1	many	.	TGCAGTGCTAGTAGGCACCTGAACACTGAAGCTTTCTTT	CSASRHLNTEAFF
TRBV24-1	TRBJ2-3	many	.	TGTGCCACCGGACTACTCCAAAACCCAGATACGCAGTATTTT	CATGLLQNPDTQYF
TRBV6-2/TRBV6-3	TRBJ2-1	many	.	TGTGCCGGACGGGACCCAAACAATGAGCAGTTCTTC	CAGRDPNNEQFF
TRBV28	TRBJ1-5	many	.	TGTGCCAGCAGTTTATTAGGGGGGGGTCAGCCCCAGCATTTT	CASSLLGGGQPQHF
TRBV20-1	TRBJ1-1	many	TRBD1	TGCAGTGCTAGCGTGACAGGGACTGAAGCTTTCTTT	CSASVTGTEAFF
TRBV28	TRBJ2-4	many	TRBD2	TGTGCCAGCAGTTTAACTAGCGGGACGAACATTCAGTACTTC	CASSLTSGTNIQYF
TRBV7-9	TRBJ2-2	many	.	TGTGCCAGCAGACCCCGCGGGGCCGGGGAGCTGTTTTTT	CASRPRGAGELFF
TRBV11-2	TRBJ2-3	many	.	TGTGCCAGCAGCTTAGTCCGGGGGCCAAATACGCAGTATTTT	CASSLVRGPNTQYF
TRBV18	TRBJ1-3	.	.	TGTGCCAGCTCACCAATACAGGCTTCAATCTCTGGAAACACCATATATTTT	CASSPIQASISGNTIYF
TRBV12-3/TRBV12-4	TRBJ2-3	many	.	TGTGCCAGCAGTTTTAACGACGGGACAAGCCCAATCGGTACGCAGTATTTT	CASSFNDGTSPIGTQYF
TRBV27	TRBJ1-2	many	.	TGTGCCAGCAGTTTTGGACAGTTAACCCCTAACTATGGCTACACCTTC	CASSFGQLTPNYGYTF